This T cell receptor beta chain is from a study of graft-versus-host responses after intestinal transplantation. Study overall: Those transplanted obtained multivisceral, liver-intestinal, or isolated intestinal grafts.

Worth noting for this clone: Its antigen is undetermined.

The protocol was immunoSEQ multiplex PCR, while the TCRdb copy is restricted to in-frame clones and leaves out a portion. The sample has around 110,000 clones; about nine tenths are singletons. Germline-derived CDR1 and CDR2 are MDHEN and SYDVKM. The J segment lost 2 bases and the V segment lost 5 bases, leaving 10 bases of the junction unmatched. The CDR3 contains 16 residues. Sample: unstimulated CD4+ T cells sorted from spleen or lymph node cells, taken before intestinal transplant. This TCR was sampled from a human donor who received an intestinal transplant. The chain is built from TRBV28 and TRBJ2-3, with TRBD2 identical over 7 bases. The CDR3 region has the DNA TGTGCCAGCAGTCCAACCGGACTAGTCACCACAGATACGCAGTATTTT. Translation gives CASSPTGLVTTDTQYF.